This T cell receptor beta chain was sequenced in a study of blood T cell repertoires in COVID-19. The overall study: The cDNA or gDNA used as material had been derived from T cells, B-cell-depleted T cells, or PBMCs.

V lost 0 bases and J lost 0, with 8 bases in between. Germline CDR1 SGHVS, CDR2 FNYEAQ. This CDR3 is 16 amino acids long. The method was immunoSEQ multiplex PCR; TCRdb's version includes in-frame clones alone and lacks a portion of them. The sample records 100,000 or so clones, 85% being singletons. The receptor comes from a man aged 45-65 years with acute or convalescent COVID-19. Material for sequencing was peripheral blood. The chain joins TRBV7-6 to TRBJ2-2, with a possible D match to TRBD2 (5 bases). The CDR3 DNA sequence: TGTGCCAGCAGCTTAGCCAGCGGAACGAACACCGGGGAGCTGTTTTTT. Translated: CASSLASGTNTGELFF.